These 17 T cell receptor beta chains originate from one sample sequenced in a study of tumor and adjacent non-tumor tissue in lung cancer. TCRbeta libraries were built with three rounds of nested PCR, modified from ARM-PCR. Using its own MiXCR run on the multiplex PCR reads, TCRdb lists one record per CDR3 protein. Of about 120,000 distinct CDR3 sequences in the sample, roughly 64% were seen once. RNA was extracted from bulk tissue without any cell sorting. Input material: lung tumor tissue. Source of these receptors: a man aged 30-40 years with non-small cell lung cancer.

This clonotype was seen ten or more times. The CDR3 sequence: CASSYDGGALRTQYF. The CDR3 DNA is TGTGCCAGCAGTTACGACGGGGGAGCCCTCAGAACCCAGTACTTC. This chain links TRBV6-5 with TRBJ2-5, with D possibly matching TRBD2 (6 bases). This CDR3 comprises 15 residues. The V end was cut by 2 bases, the J end by 8 bases, with 18 bases between. Looked up from germline, CDR1 is MNHEY and CDR2 is SVGAGI.

Turning to this clonotype: Compared with germline, one end of the junction differs, possibly owing to a read error. This chain joins TRBV20-1 and TRBJ2-7, with 9 bases identical to TRBD2. The CDR3 consists of 13 residues. Germline V gene lookup returns CDR1 DFQATT and CDR2 SNEGSKA (reference sequence). The CDR3 protein is CSASGEDFYEQYF. The CDR3 DNA reads TGTAGTGCTAGCGGGGAAGACTTCTACGAGCAATACTTC.

The chain couples TRBV20-1 to TRBJ2-3; 7 bases line up with TRBD2. This CDR3 has 14 residues. The germline CDR1 and CDR2 sequences are DFQATT and SNEGSKA (reference sequence). Germline trimming cut 3 bases from V and 3 bases from J; bases unmatched to any gene: 6. The CDR3 DNA follows: TGCAGTGCTAGCGGGGGGAAGGTGACAGATACGCAGTATTTT. Its protein is CSASGGKVTDTQYF.

V usage is TRBV12-3 or TRBV12-4 and J usage is TRBJ1-1; the D is unclear. V shed 7 bases and J shed 8 bases, with 11 bases lying between them. This CDR3 has 11 residues. CDR3 sequence: CASTSFREAFF. The CDR3 DNA follows: TGTGCCAGCACCTCGTTCCGCGAAGCTTTCTTT.

In the case of this clonotype: The final CDR3 position lacks the conserved phenylalanine or tryptophan, pointing to a likely read error. The V and J genes are TRBV6-5 and TRBJ2-3; D ambiguous. The CDR3 is made up of 14 amino acids. The germline V gene has CDR1 MNHEY and CDR2 SVGAGI. V shed 0 bases and J shed 0 bases, with 4 bases lying between them. This CDR3 is CASSYSRSTDTQYI. CDR3 sequence (DNA): TGTGCCAGCAGTTACTCCAGGAGCACAGATACGCAGTATATT.

In this sample, this clonotype turned up many times. The CDR3 loop is CSAYPGDRAETQYF. Written as DNA, the CDR3 is TGCAGTGCTTACCCCGGGGACAGGGCTGAGACCCAGTACTTC. The V gene is TRBV20-1, the J gene TRBJ2-5; 9 bases align to TRBD1. Germline V gene data show CDR1 as DFQATT and CDR2 as SNEGSKA (reference sequence). The V gene end was trimmed by 5 bases and the J gene end by 5 bases; junction bases not matched to a gene: 9. The CDR3 has 14 residues.

The chain links TRBV5-1 to TRBJ2-3; D is unclear. Germline V lookup: CDR1 SGHRS, CDR2 YFSETQ. The CDR3 spans 14 residues. V was pared by 0 bases and J by 4 bases, with 9 bases between. For the CDR3, the DNA is TGCGCCAGCAGCTTGGCCGCTGTAGCAGATACGCAGTATTTT. Translated, it gives CASSLAAVADTQYF.

On this clonotype itself: This may be a read error, as it is one base from a much larger clone. V and J are TRBV12-3 or TRBV12-4 and TRBJ2-3; TRBD2 matches at 10 bases. The CDR3 loop spans 15 amino acids. CDR3 in DNA: TGTGCCAGCGTTAGGGCTAGCGGGAGCACAGATGCGCAGTATTTT. It yields the protein CASVRASGSTDAQYF.

The sample holds many counts of this clonotype. The chain links TRBV20-1 to TRBJ1-4; no clear D. Trimming left V 0 bases short and J 4 bases short, with 9 bases between. The CDR3 contains 14 residues. Germline V gene sequence: CDR1 DFQATT, CDR2 SNEGSKA (reference sequence). In nucleotides, the CDR3 is TGCAGTGCTAGAGATCTCGGCTATAATGAAAAACTGTTTTTT. As protein: CSARDLGYNEKLFF.

Comments on this clonotype: Given the absence of the conserved phenylalanine or tryptophan at the CDR3 end, a read error is likely. The genes are TRBV4-1 and TRBJ1-2; D remains unclear. Germline CDR1 is MGHRA and CDR2 is YSYEKL. The CDR3 spans 15 residues. The CDR3: CASSQDFTLGYDYTS. DNA of the CDR3: TGCGCCAGCAGCCAAGATTTTACATTGGGCTATGACTACACCTCC.

The CDR3 reads CASRSPGTVRGETQYF. The CDR3 DNA sequence: TGTGCCAGCAGGAGCCCCGGGACAGTGAGGGGAGAGACCCAGTACTTC. The chain has TRBV6-9 and TRBJ2-5; TRBD1 aligns across 7 bases. The germline V gene encodes CDR1 MNHGY and CDR2 SVAAGI. Losses at the gene ends were 6 bases for V and 4 bases for J; bases not matched to a gene: 14. The CDR3 is 16 residues long.

This clonotype was counted ten times or more. DNA for the CDR3: TGCAGTGCTACGGTCAGGGTCCTCGATCGTGAGCAGTTCTTC. It is translated as CSATVRVLDREQFF. The chain uses TRBV20-1 and TRBJ2-1; the D gene is possibly TRBD1 (5 bases). The CDR3 extends over 14 amino acids. The V end was cut by 4 bases, the J end by 9 bases, with 19 bases between. From germline, CDR1 is DFQATT and CDR2 SNEGSKA (reference sequence).

This chain joins TRBV29-1 and TRBJ2-1; TRBD2 might be the D (8 bases). The CDR3 totals 15 residues. V was shortened by 7 bases and J by 9 bases, with 25 bases between the two germline ends. From germline, CDR1 is SQVTM and CDR2 ANQGSEA. CDR3 coding DNA: TGCAGCGCCCGCGAGGGGGCGGGAGGCCCTTGTGAGCAGTTCTTC. Its protein is CSAREGAGGPCEQFF.

This clonotype has a count of ten or more. This chain joins TRBV4-3 and TRBJ1-2, with D tentatively TRBD1 (5 bases). CDR3 length equals 15 residues. V dropped 0 bases and J dropped 8 bases, with 16 bases sitting between them. From germline, CDR1 is LGHNA and CDR2 YSLEER. In nucleotides, the CDR3 is TGCGCCAGCAGCCAAGATGTAAGGGGAATAGGAGGCTACACCTTC. The encoded protein is CASSQDVRGIGGYTF.

Concerning this clonotype: The CDR3 end shows no conserved phenylalanine or tryptophan, and so a read error is likely. The chain uses TRBV20-1 and TRBJ2-7, with 9 positions matching TRBD2. CDR1 and CDR2 from the germline V gene are DFQATT and SNEGSKA (reference sequence). This CDR3 contains 15 residues. J was trimmed by 2 bases and V by 1 base; bases with no gene match: 6. In DNA, the CDR3 is TGCAGTGCTAGAGCCCCGACTAGCGGAGCCTACGAGCAGTACTTA. Translation gives CSARAPTSGAYEQYL.

The chain recombines TRBV20-1 with TRBJ2-1; 11 bases map to TRBD2. CDR3 length: 16 amino acids. Trimming took 3 bases from V and 0 from J; bases not matched to a gene: 4. The germline gives CDR1 DFQATT, CDR2 SNEGSKA (reference sequence). This CDR3 is CSARTSGTRSYNEQFF. CDR3 bases: TGCAGTGCTAGGACTAGCGGGACCCGCTCCTACAATGAGCAGTTCTTC.

The sample holds a few counts of this clonotype. The V and J genes are TRBV6-5 and TRBJ2-1, with a weak D call TRBD2 (6 bases). The CDR3 contains 16 residues. Germline CDR1 reads MNHEY; CDR2 reads SVGAGI. Deletions cut 5 bases from V and 2 bases from J, with 16 bases between. CDR3 sequence: CASSRDGTPTYNEQFF. Written as DNA, the CDR3 is TGTGCCAGCAGTCGTGACGGGACTCCCACCTACAATGAGCAGTTCTTC.